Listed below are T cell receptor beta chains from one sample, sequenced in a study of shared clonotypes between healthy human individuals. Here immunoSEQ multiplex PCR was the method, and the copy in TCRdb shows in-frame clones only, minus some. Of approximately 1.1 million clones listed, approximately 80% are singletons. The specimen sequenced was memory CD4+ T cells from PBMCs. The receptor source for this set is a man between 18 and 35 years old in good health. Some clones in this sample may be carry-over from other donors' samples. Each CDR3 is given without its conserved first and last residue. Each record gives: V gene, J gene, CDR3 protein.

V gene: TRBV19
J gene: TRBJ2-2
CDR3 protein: ASSNQGNTGELF

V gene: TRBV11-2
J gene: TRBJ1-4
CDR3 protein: ASSSTAGANEKLF

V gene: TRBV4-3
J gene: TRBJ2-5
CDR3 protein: ASSRRTGGDETQY

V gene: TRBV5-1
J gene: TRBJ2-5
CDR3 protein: ASGTGEVEETQY

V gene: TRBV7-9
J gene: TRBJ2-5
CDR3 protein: ASSLAGTAGETQY

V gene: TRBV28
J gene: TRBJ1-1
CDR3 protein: ASSGPGTGDTEAF

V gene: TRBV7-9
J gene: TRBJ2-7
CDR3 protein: ASSPDSSQSASYEQY

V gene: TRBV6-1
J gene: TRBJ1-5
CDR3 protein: ASKGTGPNQPQH

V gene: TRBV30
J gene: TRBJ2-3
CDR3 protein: AWSAMSAQY

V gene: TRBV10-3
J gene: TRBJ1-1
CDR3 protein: AISETGLDTEAF

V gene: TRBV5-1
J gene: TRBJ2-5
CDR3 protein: ASSLAGGQGLETQY

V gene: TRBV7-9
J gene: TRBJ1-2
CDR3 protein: ASSGTGGPFGYT

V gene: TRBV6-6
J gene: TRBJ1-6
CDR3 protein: ASNGGQDINSPLH

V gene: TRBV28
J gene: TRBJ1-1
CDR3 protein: ASLEGGGYTEAF

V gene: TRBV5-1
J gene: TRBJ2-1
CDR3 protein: ASRNEGSPEQF

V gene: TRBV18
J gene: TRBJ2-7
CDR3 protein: ASSLGQGLGYEQY

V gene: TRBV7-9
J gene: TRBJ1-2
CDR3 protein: ASSSNGAGLNYGYT

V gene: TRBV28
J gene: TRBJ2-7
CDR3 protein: ASSFVTTSYEQY

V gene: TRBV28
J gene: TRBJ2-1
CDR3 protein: ASSDTGTGDWEQF

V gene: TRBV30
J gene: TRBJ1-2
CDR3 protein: AWRSEKDYGYT

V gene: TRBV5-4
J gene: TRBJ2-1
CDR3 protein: ASSPARTRGHEQF

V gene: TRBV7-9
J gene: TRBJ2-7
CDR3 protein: ASSATGQGRNEQY

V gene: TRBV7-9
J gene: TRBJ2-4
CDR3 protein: ASSGVGHHIQY

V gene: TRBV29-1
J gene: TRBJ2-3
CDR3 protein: SVDLSTDTQY

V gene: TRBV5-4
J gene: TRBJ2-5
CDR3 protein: ASSPGTSMEETQY

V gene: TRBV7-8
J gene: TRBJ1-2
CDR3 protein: ASSTRNYGYT

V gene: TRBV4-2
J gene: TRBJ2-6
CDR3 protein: ASSQDQREGANVLT

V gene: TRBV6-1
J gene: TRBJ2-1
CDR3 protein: ASSEEYIYNEQF

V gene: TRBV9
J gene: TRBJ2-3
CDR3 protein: ASSPLADTQY

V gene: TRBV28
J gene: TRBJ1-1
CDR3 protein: ASSYRVTEAF

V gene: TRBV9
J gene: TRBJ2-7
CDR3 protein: ASSVEGGPSYEQY

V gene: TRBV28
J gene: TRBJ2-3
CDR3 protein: ASSSPGFGTQY

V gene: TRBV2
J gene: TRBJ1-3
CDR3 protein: ASSVPSSGNTIY

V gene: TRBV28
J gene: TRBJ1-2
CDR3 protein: ASSILQFYGYT

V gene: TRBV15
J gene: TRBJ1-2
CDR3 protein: ATSRDLGQLLGYT

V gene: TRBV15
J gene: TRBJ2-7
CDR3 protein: ATSRRGRYEQY

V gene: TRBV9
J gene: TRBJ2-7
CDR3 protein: ASSLSSGPFYEQY

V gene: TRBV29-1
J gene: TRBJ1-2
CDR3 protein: SVFGDRGNGYT

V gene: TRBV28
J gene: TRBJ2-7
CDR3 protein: ASSPPGLAGVYEQY

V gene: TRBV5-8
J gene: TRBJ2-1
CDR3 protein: ASSLGLAAYNEQF